This is a list of T cell receptor beta chains from one sample in a study of blood T cell repertoires in COVID-19. Measured with immunoSEQ multiplex PCR; TCRdb has only the in-frame clones, and not every one. The top ten hold 9.5% to 11% of the sample, which has some 190,000 clones, roughly 76% seen once. Sequenced input: peripheral blood. Receptors originate from a middle-aged woman with COVID-19, enrolled during active disease. The CDR3 runs from the conserved cysteine through the conserved F or W. D genes are given only for firm matches. Not every row has a clone size; where given, it reads once, few, many or a size class.

V gene	D gene	J gene	clone size	CDR3 protein	CDR3 DNA
TRBV7-2	TRBD2	TRBJ2-7	-	CASSSGGVYEQYF	TGTGCCAGCAGCTCCGGGGGGGTCTACGAGCAGTACTTC
TRBV6-1	-	TRBJ1-6	many	CASSGGAGVSSYNSPLHF	TGTGCCAGCAGTGGGGGCGCGGGGGTGAGCTCCTATAATTCACCCCTCCACTTT
TRBV6-5	TRBD1	TRBJ2-3	-	CASSRTGTRTDTQYF	TGTGCCAGCAGTCGGACAGGGACTCGCACAGATACGCAGTATTTT
TRBV7-2	TRBD2	TRBJ2-7	-	CASSPSMGGRAHEQYF	TGTGCCAGCAGCCCCTCAATGGGCGGGAGGGCCCACGAGCAGTACTTC
TRBV11-2	-	TRBJ2-3	many	CASSLEIARTDTQYF	TGTGCCAGCAGCTTAGAGATAGCGCGCACAGATACGCAGTATTTT
TRBV5-1	-	TRBJ1-2	-	CASSLEGAGGYTF	TGCGCCAGCAGCTTGGAAGGGGCCGGTGGCTACACCTTC
TRBV18	TRBD1	TRBJ1-2	-	CASSPETGTGVGYTF	TGTGCCAGCTCACCAGAAACCGGGACAGGGGTCGGCTACACCTTC
TRBV28	-	TRBJ2-5	-	CASRGETQYF	TGTGCCAGCAGGGGCGAGACCCAGTACTTC
TRBV19	TRBD2	TRBJ2-1	-	CASSIVGTSYIEQFF	TGTGCCAGTAGTATAGTCGGGACTAGTTATATTGAGCAGTTCTTC
TRBV11-1	TRBD1	TRBJ1-2	-	CASSQDRGECTF	TGTGCCAGCAGCCAAGACAGGGGAGAGTGCACCTTC
TRBV30	TRBD2	TRBJ2-1	-	CAWSGGTRYNEQFF	TGTGCCTGGAGTGGCGGGACTAGATACAATGAGCAGTTCTTC
TRBV30	TRBD2	TRBJ2-5	-	CAWSVGLAGGGETQYF	TGTGCCTGGAGTGTTGGACTAGCGGGCGGAGGGGAGACCCAGTACTTC
TRBV11-2	-	TRBJ2-7	-	CASISVGQKTYEQYF	TGTGCCAGCATCTCCGTTGGACAGAAGACATACGAGCAGTACTTC
TRBV6-1	-	TRBJ2-5	few	CASSELPRGTQYF	TGTGCCAGCAGTGAACTCCCACGGGGGACCCAGTACTTC
TRBV15	TRBD2	TRBJ2-7	-	CATSRDGGSEYEQYF	TGTGCCACCAGCAGAGACGGCGGGAGTGAGTACGAGCAGTACTTC
TRBV7-9	-	TRBJ1-2	-	CASNLLDSSGGYTF	TGTGCCAGCAATCTCCTGGACAGCTCTGGGGGCTACACCTTC
TRBV3-1/TRBV3-2	TRBD1	TRBJ2-5	-	CASSQVKGAEQTQYF	TGTGCCAGCAGCCAAGTCAAGGGGGCGGAGCAGACCCAGTACTTC
TRBV27	TRBD1	TRBJ1-6	-	CASSQGQGWSPLHF	TGTGCCAGCAGTCAGGGACAGGGTTGGTCACCCCTCCACTTT
TRBV3-1/TRBV3-2	-	TRBJ1-1	-	CASRLEGKIEAFF	TGTGCCAGCAGACTGGAGGGGAAAATTGAAGCTTTCTTT
TRBV5-4	-	TRBJ2-1	-	CASSPTSYNEQFF	TGTGCCAGCAGCCCGACTAGCTACAATGAGCAGTTCTTC
TRBV27	TRBD1	TRBJ1-2	few	CASSFTTGAILRRGYTF	TGTGCCAGCAGTTTTACGACAGGGGCCATACTAAGGAGAGGCTACACCTTC
TRBV27	TRBD2	TRBJ2-1	-	CASSGLVSNEQFF	TGTGCCAGCAGTGGACTAGTCTCCAATGAGCAGTTCTTC
TRBV6-5	-	TRBJ2-2	-	CASSYLNTRELFF	TGTGCCAGCAGTTACTTGAACACCAGGGAGCTGTTTTTT
TRBV2	TRBD1	TRBJ1-2	-	CASRGDRGHYGYTF	TGTGCCAGCAGGGGAGACAGGGGGCACTATGGCTACACCTTC
TRBV10-3	TRBD1	TRBJ1-1	-	CAIGDRKAFF	TGTGCCATCGGGGACAGGAAGGCCTTCTTT